This T cell receptor beta chain stems from a study of blood T cells in healthy people across ages. Overall study findings and caveats: Diversity figures derived from one million T cells were judged to underestimate the true value.

Through a sample-barcoded 5' primer and a J-beta primer mix, a second PCR was run for roughly 6 to 11 cycles. The yield of each sample was at least 2.5 million CDR3-containing paired-end reads. Via MiXCR, TCRdb re-called the 5' RACE reads, giving one row per CDR3 protein. The sample has some 1.7 million distinct CDR3 sequences, under 30% seen once. The J segment lost 6 bases and the V segment lost 4 bases, leaving 5 bases of the junction unmatched. Germline-derived CDR1 and CDR2 are MNHNY and SVGAGI (reference sequence). The CDR3 totals 14 residues. This clonotype was counted only a few times. Antigen unknown.

The sequence was collected from a woman aged 25 to 39 in good health. V and J are TRBV6-6 and TRBJ2-2, with 7 nucleotides matching TRBD1. The sequenced material came from blood. CDR3 coding DNA: TGTGCCAGCAGTTTGACAGGGACGGCCGGGGAGCTGTTTTTT. Amino acid sequence: CASSLTGTAGELFF.